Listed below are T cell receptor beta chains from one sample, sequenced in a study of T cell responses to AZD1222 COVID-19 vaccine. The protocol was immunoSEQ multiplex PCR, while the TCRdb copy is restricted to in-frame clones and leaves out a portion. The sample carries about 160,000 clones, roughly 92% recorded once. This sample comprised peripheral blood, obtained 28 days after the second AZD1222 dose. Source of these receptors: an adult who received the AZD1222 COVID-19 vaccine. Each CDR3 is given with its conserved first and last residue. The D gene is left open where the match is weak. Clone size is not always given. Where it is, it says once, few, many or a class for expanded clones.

TGTGCCAGCAGTGATCGGGCGGGAGGGGTGGAGGAGTTCTTC,CASSDRAGGVEEFF,TRBD2,TRBJ2-1,TRBV2,NA
TGTGCCAGCAGCGTAGGTGTGGGCTACACCTTC,CASSVGVGYTF,NA,TRBJ1-2,TRBV9,NA
TGTGCCAGTAGTACTGCCCCCCGTTTTGACGGCTACACCTTC,CASSTAPRFDGYTF,NA,TRBJ1-2,TRBV19,NA
TGCGCCAGCAGCCAATCAGTACTTGGAAATGAGCAGTTCTTC,CASSQSVLGNEQFF,NA,TRBJ2-1,TRBV4-1,NA
TGTGCCAGCAGTGATCCACTAGCGGGAGTCTACGAGCAGTACTTC,CASSDPLAGVYEQYF,TRBD2,TRBJ2-7,TRBV2,NA
TGTGCCAGCAGCTTACACGGGGCGTACGAGCAGTACTTC,CASSLHGAYEQYF,NA,TRBJ2-7,TRBV7-9,once
TGCAGCGTCACCCGGGCCCTCTCCTACAATGAGCAGTTCTTC,CSVTRALSYNEQFF,NA,TRBJ2-1,TRBV29-1,NA
TGTGCCAGCAGCTTAGAACAGGGGGCTGGAAACACCATATATTTT,CASSLEQGAGNTIYF,TRBD1,TRBJ1-3,TRBV7-9,NA
TGCGCCAGCAGTCACCCCGGGACTAGCGGAGTATCCTACAATGAGCAGTTCTTC,CASSHPGTSGVSYNEQFF,TRBD2,TRBJ2-1,TRBV23-1,NA
TGTGCCAGCTCACCCCCCCCGGGCTCTGGAAACACCATATATTTT,CASSPPPGSGNTIYF,NA,TRBJ1-3,TRBV18,NA
TGTGCCAGCAGCCACCAGTTGGGATCCTACGAGCAGTACTTC,CASSHQLGSYEQYF,NA,TRBJ2-7,TRBV7-9,NA
TGCAGCGTTGCGGGGACTAGCGGGTCGTCAGATACGCAGTATTTT,CSVAGTSGSSDTQYF,TRBD2,TRBJ2-3,TRBV29-1,NA
TGTGCCAGCAGTTACTCGAATCTAGCGGACTACGAGCAGTACTTC,CASSYSNLADYEQYF,TRBD2,TRBJ2-7,TRBV6-2/TRBV6-3,NA
TGTGCCAGCAGGGGGACAGGGAGGGAACAGCCCCAGCATTTT,CASRGTGREQPQHF,TRBD1,TRBJ1-5,TRBV2,few
TGTGCCAGCAGCCAGGACCTGGTGAACACTGAAGCTTTCTTT,CASSQDLVNTEAFF,NA,TRBJ1-1,TRBV4-2,NA
TGTGCCAGCAGCAACCGGGGCCTCGTCGAAGCTTTCTTT,CASSNRGLVEAFF,NA,TRBJ1-1,TRBV7-3,NA
TGTGCCACCAGCAGTACTAGCGGGAGCTCGGGGGAGCTGTTTTTT,CATSSTSGSSGELFF,TRBD2,TRBJ2-2,TRBV15,once
TGTGCCAGTAGTACCCGTCGAGGGGGTTCTCCATCTTACGAGCAGTACTTC,CASSTRRGGSPSYEQYF,NA,TRBJ2-7,TRBV19,NA
TGTGCCACCAGCAGAGGACAGAACAATCAGCCCCAGCATTTT,CATSRGQNNQPQHF,NA,TRBJ1-5,TRBV15,NA
TGTGCCAGTTCTCTCTGGGAGCGGGAGCCCGGGGAGCTGTTTTTT,CASSLWEREPGELFF,TRBD2,TRBJ2-2,TRBV28,NA
TGTGCCTGGAGTGTACGAACGGGCACTGAAGCTTTCTTT,CAWSVRTGTEAFF,NA,TRBJ1-1,TRBV30,NA
TGTGCCAGCAGGGGTTTCGGGACTAGTGACGAGCAGTACTTC,CASRGFGTSDEQYF,TRBD2,TRBJ2-7,TRBV2,NA
TGTGCCAGCAGCTTAGCCCCGGGAACTAGCATCCACGAGCAGTACTTC,CASSLAPGTSIHEQYF,NA,TRBJ2-7,TRBV7-8,NA
TGTGCCAGCTCACTAGGGGCCCGCTCCTACGAGCAGTACTTC,CASSLGARSYEQYF,NA,TRBJ2-7,TRBV18,NA
TGTGCCAGCCGACGTCAGGGGAACACCGGGGAGCTGTTTTTT,CASRRQGNTGELFF,NA,TRBJ2-2,TRBV2,NA
TGTGCCAGCAGTTCCCTCACACAGGGGGCGAATCAGCCCCAGCATTTT,CASSSLTQGANQPQHF,TRBD1,TRBJ1-5,TRBV28,NA
TGTGCCAGCACCCCACCATCCTACTTGAACACCGGGGAGCTGTTTTTT,CASTPPSYLNTGELFF,NA,TRBJ2-2,TRBV2,NA
TGTGCCAGCAGCGCACAGGGTTCCACTGGAAACACCATATATTTT,CASSAQGSTGNTIYF,NA,TRBJ1-3,TRBV27,NA
TGCAGCGTTGCCAGTAACACTGAAGCTTTCTTT,CSVASNTEAFF,NA,TRBJ1-1,TRBV29-1,once
TGTGCCAGCAGTTTTGGCGGTCTTAATGAAAAACTGTTTTTT,CASSFGGLNEKLFF,NA,TRBJ1-4,TRBV28,NA
TGTGCCAGCAGCTTAGTCGGATTGAACACTGAAGCTTTCTTT,CASSLVGLNTEAFF,NA,TRBJ1-1,TRBV7-8,NA